The rows below give T cell receptor beta chains drawn from one sample of a study of OX40 agonist ivuxolimab in advanced cancers. Repertoires were generated with immunoSEQ multiplex PCR, while TCRdb's copy carries only in-frame clones and drops some. The sample carries some 64,000 clones, 91% recorded once. This specimen consisted of CD4+ or CD8+ T cells sorted from blood, obtained in a trial of the OX40 agonist ivuxolimab. The source is an adult with an advanced solid tumor such as melanoma, head and neck, liver or kidney cancer. CDR3s include the opening cysteine and the closing phenylalanine or tryptophan. Fields, in order: J gene, clone size, D gene, CDR3 length, V gene, CDR3 DNA, CDR3 protein. The D gene is left open where the match is weak. A clone size is listed for some rows: how often the clone was seen (once, few, many), or a class if it is expanded.

J gene: TRBJ2-7
clone size: -
D gene: -
CDR3 length: 12
V gene: TRBV2
CDR3 DNA: TGTGCCAGCGGGGCCCTCTCCTACGAGCAGTACTTC
CDR3 protein: CASGALSYEQYF

J gene: TRBJ2-4
clone size: -
D gene: -
CDR3 length: 14
V gene: TRBV28
CDR3 DNA: TGTGCCAGCACTGGGGCAGGGTCCAAAAACATTCAGTACTTC
CDR3 protein: CASTGAGSKNIQYF

J gene: TRBJ2-2
clone size: -
D gene: -
CDR3 length: 13
V gene: TRBV19
CDR3 DNA: TGTGCCAGTAGTATGCTTAACACCGGGGAGCTGTTTTTT
CDR3 protein: CASSMLNTGELFF

J gene: TRBJ1-2
clone size: -
D gene: -
CDR3 length: 16
V gene: TRBV28
CDR3 DNA: TGTGCCAGCAGTCCTGGGGGAACACCCGGTTGGGATGGCTACACCTTC
CDR3 protein: CASSPGGTPGWDGYTF

J gene: TRBJ1-1
clone size: -
D gene: -
CDR3 length: 14
V gene: TRBV6-1
CDR3 DNA: TGTGCCAGCAGTGAGGTAGGGACGGGAACTGAAGCTTTCTTT
CDR3 protein: CASSEVGTGTEAFF

J gene: TRBJ1-1
clone size: -
D gene: -
CDR3 length: 16
V gene: TRBV7-8
CDR3 DNA: TGTGCCAGCAGCTTTATACAGACCAACCCGAACACTGAAGCTTTCTTT
CDR3 protein: CASSFIQTNPNTEAFF

J gene: TRBJ2-5
clone size: -
D gene: -
CDR3 length: 13
V gene: TRBV2
CDR3 DNA: TGTGCCAGCAGCGGGGAATGGCGAGAGACCCAGTACTTC
CDR3 protein: CASSGEWRETQYF

J gene: TRBJ2-3
clone size: -
D gene: -
CDR3 length: 13
V gene: TRBV6-4
CDR3 DNA: TGTGCCAGCAGTGAAGACTTCACAGATACGCAGTATTTT
CDR3 protein: CASSEDFTDTQYF

J gene: TRBJ2-7
clone size: -
D gene: -
CDR3 length: 13
V gene: TRBV15
CDR3 DNA: TGTGCCACCAGCAGAGATGGTCGGGGACACCAGTACTTC
CDR3 protein: CATSRDGRGHQYF

J gene: TRBJ2-5
clone size: -
D gene: -
CDR3 length: 14
V gene: TRBV28
CDR3 DNA: TGTGCCAGCAGTCCCATCGGACTCCCAGAGACCCAGTACTTC
CDR3 protein: CASSPIGLPETQYF

J gene: TRBJ1-6
clone size: -
D gene: -
CDR3 length: 13
V gene: TRBV6-6
CDR3 DNA: TGTGCCAGCAGTCGACAGTATAATTCACCCCTCCACTTT
CDR3 protein: CASSRQYNSPLHF

J gene: TRBJ1-1
clone size: -
D gene: -
CDR3 length: 13
V gene: TRBV7-9
CDR3 DNA: TGTGCCAGCAGCTTAACATGGGAACCTGAAGCTTTCTTT
CDR3 protein: CASSLTWEPEAFF

J gene: TRBJ2-3
clone size: medium-sized
D gene: TRBD1
CDR3 length: 12
V gene: TRBV29-1
CDR3 DNA: TGCAGCGTTGGACAGGGGGGGGATACGCAGTATTTT
CDR3 protein: CSVGQGGDTQYF

J gene: TRBJ2-6
clone size: -
D gene: -
CDR3 length: 13
V gene: TRBV30
CDR3 DNA: TGTGCCTGGACGGCTGCTGGGGCCAACGTCCTGACTTTC
CDR3 protein: CAWTAAGANVLTF

J gene: TRBJ1-5
clone size: -
D gene: -
CDR3 length: 15
V gene: TRBV27
CDR3 DNA: TGTGCCAGCAGTTTGGGCAGGGAGGGCAATCAGCCCCAGCATTTT
CDR3 protein: CASSLGREGNQPQHF

J gene: TRBJ2-7
clone size: -
D gene: -
CDR3 length: 18
V gene: TRBV11-1
CDR3 DNA: TGTGCCAGCAGCTTAGGACCATCGACAGCCCCTAAGTCCTACGAGCAGTACTTC
CDR3 protein: CASSLGPSTAPKSYEQYF

J gene: TRBJ2-1
clone size: -
D gene: TRBD2
CDR3 length: 16
V gene: TRBV7-7
CDR3 DNA: TGTGCTAGCAGCTCCTCGCCTAGCGGATCCTACAATGAGCAGTTCTTC
CDR3 protein: CASSSSPSGSYNEQFF

J gene: TRBJ1-1
clone size: -
D gene: TRBD1
CDR3 length: 13
V gene: TRBV5-1
CDR3 DNA: TGCGCCAGCAGCACAGGGGGAGGAACTGAAGCTTTCTTT
CDR3 protein: CASSTGGGTEAFF

J gene: TRBJ2-7
clone size: -
D gene: -
CDR3 length: 13
V gene: TRBV27
CDR3 DNA: TGTGCCAGCAGTTTTGGCGGGGCGCGCGAGCAGTACTTC
CDR3 protein: CASSFGGAREQYF

J gene: TRBJ2-1
clone size: -
D gene: -
CDR3 length: 15
V gene: TRBV11-2
CDR3 DNA: TGTGCCAGCAGCCTCCTGACGGGCCTAAACAATGAGCAGTTCTTC
CDR3 protein: CASSLLTGLNNEQFF

J gene: TRBJ1-1
clone size: -
D gene: TRBD1
CDR3 length: 14
V gene: TRBV7-9
CDR3 DNA: TGTGCCAGCAGCTTGACAGGGGGCAAGGGTGAAGCTTTCTTT
CDR3 protein: CASSLTGGKGEAFF

J gene: TRBJ2-7
clone size: -
D gene: -
CDR3 length: 13
V gene: TRBV30
CDR3 DNA: TGTGCCTGGAGTGTAGATTTCTCCTACGAGCAGTACTTC
CDR3 protein: CAWSVDFSYEQYF

J gene: TRBJ1-6
clone size: -
D gene: -
CDR3 length: 13
V gene: TRBV28
CDR3 DNA: TGTGCCAGCAGTTTGGCGGTCAATTCACCCCTCCACTTT
CDR3 protein: CASSLAVNSPLHF

J gene: TRBJ2-5
clone size: -
D gene: TRBD2
CDR3 length: 16
V gene: TRBV19
CDR3 DNA: TGTGCCAGTAGTATAGCAGGCGGGAGGAATATGGAGACCCAGTACTTC
CDR3 protein: CASSIAGGRNMETQYF

J gene: TRBJ2-7
clone size: -
D gene: -
CDR3 length: 12
V gene: TRBV9
CDR3 DNA: TGTGCCAGCAGCGTAGTCGGGGGCGAGCAGTACTTC
CDR3 protein: CASSVVGGEQYF

J gene: TRBJ1-3
clone size: once
D gene: -
CDR3 length: 15
V gene: TRBV7-8
CDR3 DNA: TGTGCCAGCAGCCCCCCCCGGAGGCTCGGAAACACCATATATTTT
CDR3 protein: CASSPPRRLGNTIYF

J gene: TRBJ1-4
clone size: -
D gene: -
CDR3 length: 14
V gene: TRBV19
CDR3 DNA: TGTGCCAGTAGTATAGCCCCCGGACGGGAAAAACTGTTTTTT
CDR3 protein: CASSIAPGREKLFF

J gene: TRBJ2-2
clone size: -
D gene: -
CDR3 length: 13
V gene: TRBV2
CDR3 DNA: TGTGCCAGCATGACAAGGGATCCCGGGGAGCTGTTTTTT
CDR3 protein: CASMTRDPGELFF

J gene: TRBJ1-2
clone size: once
D gene: -
CDR3 length: 14
V gene: TRBV15
CDR3 DNA: TGTGCCACCAGCAGAGTGGGTGGCAACTATGGCTACACCTTC
CDR3 protein: CATSRVGGNYGYTF

J gene: TRBJ1-1
clone size: few
D gene: -
CDR3 length: 12
V gene: TRBV9
CDR3 DNA: TGTGCCAGCAGGGGGCGAGGGACTGAAGCTTTCTTT
CDR3 protein: CASRGRGTEAFF

J gene: TRBJ2-7
clone size: -
D gene: -
CDR3 length: 16
V gene: TRBV5-1
CDR3 DNA: TGCGCCAGCAGCTTGGGGTCCGGACTAAGCTCCTACGAGCAGTACTTC
CDR3 protein: CASSLGSGLSSYEQYF

J gene: TRBJ1-5
clone size: -
D gene: -
CDR3 length: 13
V gene: TRBV6-1
CDR3 DNA: TGTGCCACACAGGGACTTAGCAATCAGCCCCAGCATTTT
CDR3 protein: CATQGLSNQPQHF

J gene: TRBJ2-3
clone size: -
D gene: -
CDR3 length: 14
V gene: TRBV29-1
CDR3 DNA: TGCAGCGTTGGCAGACTAGTCGGGTCAGATACGCAGTATTTT
CDR3 protein: CSVGRLVGSDTQYF

J gene: TRBJ2-4
clone size: -
D gene: -
CDR3 length: 17
V gene: TRBV7-9
CDR3 DNA: TGTGCCAGCAGCCCCTCCGGCGGTGGGTGGGCCAAAAACATTCAGTACTTC
CDR3 protein: CASSPSGGGWAKNIQYF

J gene: TRBJ2-7
clone size: -
D gene: -
CDR3 length: 11
V gene: TRBV10-2
CDR3 DNA: TGCGCCAGCGGGGATCCTTACGAGCAGTACTTC
CDR3 protein: CASGDPYEQYF

J gene: TRBJ2-7
clone size: -
D gene: TRBD1
CDR3 length: 13
V gene: TRBV30
CDR3 DNA: TGTGCCTGGATTTGGGACAGACCCTACGAGCAGTACTTC
CDR3 protein: CAWIWDRPYEQYF

J gene: TRBJ1-5
clone size: -
D gene: -
CDR3 length: 15
V gene: TRBV4-1
CDR3 DNA: TGCGCCAGCAGCCGCGGTTTTTTGGGCAATCAGCCCCAGCATTTT
CDR3 protein: CASSRGFLGNQPQHF

J gene: TRBJ2-5
clone size: -
D gene: TRBD2
CDR3 length: 15
V gene: TRBV5-1
CDR3 DNA: TGCGCCAGCAGCTTGTCTGGGGGGGAGCAAGAGACCCAGTACTTC
CDR3 protein: CASSLSGGEQETQYF

J gene: TRBJ1-6
clone size: -
D gene: -
CDR3 length: 17
V gene: TRBV12-5
CDR3 DNA: TGTGCTAGTGGTTTGGTACTCGGGGGCCGGTATAATTCACCCCTCCACTTT
CDR3 protein: CASGLVLGGRYNSPLHF

J gene: TRBJ1-1
clone size: -
D gene: -
CDR3 length: 16
V gene: TRBV5-1
CDR3 DNA: TGCGCCAGCAGCTTGGATGTGAGACAGGTGGGCACTGAAGCTTTCTTT
CDR3 protein: CASSLDVRQVGTEAFF

J gene: TRBJ2-1
clone size: -
D gene: TRBD2
CDR3 length: 16
V gene: TRBV7-9
CDR3 DNA: TGTGCCAGCAGCGTGACTAGCGGGAGGGCCGGAAATGAGCAGTTCTTC
CDR3 protein: CASSVTSGRAGNEQFF

J gene: TRBJ2-2
clone size: once
D gene: TRBD2
CDR3 length: 16
V gene: TRBV5-1
CDR3 DNA: TGCGCCAGCAGCTTAAACCTAGCGGGACAAGTCGGGGAACTGTTTTTT
CDR3 protein: CASSLNLAGQVGELFF

J gene: TRBJ2-2
clone size: few
D gene: -
CDR3 length: 18
V gene: TRBV5-1
CDR3 DNA: TGCGCCAGCAGCCCAGGGAGTGGTTGGCGGGGTAACACCGGGGAGCTGTTTTTT
CDR3 protein: CASSPGSGWRGNTGELFF